This T cell receptor (beta chain) was recovered during a study of T cell responses to AZD1222 COVID-19 vaccine. Germline V gene data show CDR1 as SGDLS and CDR2 as YYNGEE. This CDR3 contains 16 residues. V lost 0 bases to trimming and J lost 5 bases, with 17 bases between them. Produced via immunoSEQ multiplex PCR; TCRdb's table is partial and in-frame only. The data show some 110,000 clones, with roughly 80% seen just once and about 5% held by the top ten. This clone was detected only a few times. Sequenced material: peripheral blood, taken on day 0 of AZD1222 vaccination. The TCR sequence derives from an adult in good health. This chain links TRBV9 with TRBJ1-2; D possibly corresponds to TRBD1 (6 bases). For the CDR3, the DNA is TGTGCCAGCAGCGTAGCCCCGAAAGCAGGGGTATATGGCTACACCTTC. Its protein is CASSVAPKAGVYGYTF.